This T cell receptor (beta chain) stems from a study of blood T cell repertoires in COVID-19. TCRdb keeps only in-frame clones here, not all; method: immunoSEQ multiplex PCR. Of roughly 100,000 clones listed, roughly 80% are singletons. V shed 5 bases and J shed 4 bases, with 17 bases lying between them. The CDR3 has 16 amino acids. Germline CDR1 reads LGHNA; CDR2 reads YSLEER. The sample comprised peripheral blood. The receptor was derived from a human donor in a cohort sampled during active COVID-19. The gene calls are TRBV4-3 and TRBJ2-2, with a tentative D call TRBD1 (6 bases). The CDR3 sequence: CASSSSTGWSTGELFF. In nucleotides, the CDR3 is TGCGCCAGCAGCTCATCGACAGGTTGGAGCACCGGGGAGCTGTTTTTT.